This T cell receptor beta chain is from a study of T cells after somatic rescue of genetic block. Produced via immunoSEQ multiplex PCR; TCRdb's table is partial and in-frame only. The repertoire holds tens of thousands of clones, with 90% to 95% as singletons. CDR1 GTSNPN and CDR2 SVGIG come from the germline V gene (reference sequence). The CDR3 spans 14 residues. Trimming removed 3 bases from V and 2 bases from J; junction bases left unmatched: 3. The sequencing input was peripheral blood mononuclear cells (PBMCs). This TCR was sampled from a man aged 40-50 years. The chain couples TRBV30 to TRBJ2-7; 11 bases fit TRBD1. DNA of the CDR3: TGTGCCTGGAGGCCGGGACAGGGGGCCTACGAGCAGTACTTC. This sequence encodes CAWRPGQGAYEQYF.